The entry that follows covers one T cell receptor (beta chain) sequence. TCRdb keeps only in-frame clones here, not all; method: immunoSEQ multiplex PCR. The sample consists of approximately 60,000 clones, 84% of them appearing once. This record comes from a study of T cell responses to AZD1222 COVID-19 vaccine. At the level of the study: Second-dose timings of about 4 or about 12 weeks were pooled.

The CDR3 runs to 13 residues. Germline-derived CDR1 and CDR2 are MNHEY and SVGAGI. Trimming pared 8 bases from V and 4 bases from J, leaving 14 bases between. The rearrangement links TRBV6-5 to TRBJ1-1; a weak D match, TRBD1 (5 bases). The receptor was derived from an adult in good health. The specimen was peripheral blood, collected on day 0 of AZD1222 vaccination. In DNA form, the CDR3 reads TGTGCCAGCTGCTGGGTGGGGGGCACTGAAGCTTTCTTT. Translating it yields CASCWVGGTEAFF.